One and the same sample provided the 20 T cell receptor beta chains below, sequenced in a study of shared clonotypes between healthy human individuals. Profiling relied on immunoSEQ multiplex PCR, and the TCRdb table lists in-frame clones only, not all of them. In the table there are about 600,000 clones, nearly 97% of which are singletons. The naive CD8 population came from CD45RO-negative cells selected for CCR7, without terminally differentiated effector memory CD45RA+ cells. Specimen: naive CD8+ T cells sorted from blood. Receptors originate from a woman younger than 45 in good health.

The chain joins TRBV13 to TRBJ2-1; 9 bases agree with TRBD2. This CDR3 region has 16 residues. Germline assignment: CDR1 PRHDT and CDR2 FYEKMQ (reference sequence). After removal of 3 bases from V and 4 bases from J, the junction contained 7 bases not matched to a gene. The CDR3 region has the DNA TGTGCCAGCAGCTTTATAACTAGCGGGTTTTACAATGAGCAGTTCTTC. Amino acid sequence: CASSFITSGFYNEQFF.

This chain joins TRBV5-4 and TRBJ2-7; a possible D gene is TRBD2 (5 bases). Germline V lookup: CDR1 SGHNT, CDR2 YYREEE (reference sequence). With 4 bases removed from V and 4 bases from J, the gap between germline ends came to 18 bases. This CDR3 region has 15 residues. CDR3 in amino acids: CASSLGTQRNYEQYF. The CDR3 nucleotides are TGTGCCAGCAGCCTGGGCACCCAGCGGAATTACGAGCAGTACTTC.

In regard to this clone: Other nucleotide sequences in the sample specify the same CDR3. The rearrangement joins TRBV5-6 to TRBJ2-7; the match to TRBD1 covers 9 bases. The CDR3 length is 14 residues. Germline CDR1 and CDR2: SGHDT and YYEEEE. Trimming cost V 4 bases and J 3 bases; bases outside gene matches: 5. CDR3 residues: CASSPGQGGYEQYF. In nucleotides, the CDR3 is TGTGCCAGCAGCCCGGGACAGGGTGGCTACGAGCAGTACTTC.

Details on this clone: Relative to the germline gene, one junction end is altered; a read error may explain this. The chain employs TRBV11-2 and TRBJ2-1; the D gene is possibly TRBD2 (6 bases). The CDR3 is 15 amino acids. Per the germline V gene, CDR1 is SGHAT and CDR2 is FQNNGV. The CDR3 loop is CASSSTRRAYNEQFF. CDR3 nucleotides: TGTGCCAGCAGCTCGACCCGGAGGGCCTATAATGAGCAGTTCTTC.

The gene calls are TRBV7-3 and TRBJ2-3; 14 nucleotides match TRBD2. Germline V gene lookup returns CDR1 SGHTA and CDR2 FQGTGA. This CDR3 contains 16 residues. V lost 4 bases and J lost 5; bases outside the gene matches: 5. CDR3 amino acids: CASSSTSGREGDTQYF. The CDR3, as DNA: TGTGCCAGCAGCTCGACTAGCGGGAGGGAAGGAGATACGCAGTATTTT.

V gene TRBV7-8 combines with J gene TRBJ2-2; possible D gene TRBD1, 5 bases. This CDR3 contains 15 residues. Germline V CDR1 and CDR2: SGHVS, FQNEAQ. The V and J ends lost 5 bases and 6 bases respectively, with 16 bases between them. The CDR3 is CASSLTRQGSGELFF. As DNA, the CDR3 is TGTGCCAGCAGCCTTACCCGGCAGGGTTCCGGGGAGCTGTTTTTT.

V gene TRBV28 combines with J gene TRBJ2-1; D tentatively reads TRBD1 or TRBD2 (5 bases each). V shed 4 bases and J shed 8 bases, with 15 bases lying between them. This CDR3 comprises 14 residues. The V gene's germline CDR1 is MDHEN and CDR2 SYDVKM. In DNA form, the CDR3 reads TGTGCCAGCAGTTCCCCGGCCCGGGGCCATGAGCAGTTCTTC. It is translated as CASSSPARGHEQFF.

The chain employs TRBV27 and TRBJ1-1, with D perhaps TRBD1 (6 bases). The CDR3 totals 13 residues. The germline V gene encodes CDR1 MNHEY and CDR2 SMNVEV (reference sequence). V was pared by 7 bases and J by 5 bases, with 14 bases between. CDR3 loop: CASTLGGATEAFF. The CDR3, as DNA: TGTGCCAGCACCTTGGGGGGCGCGACTGAAGCTTTCTTT.

The V call is TRBV14, the J call TRBJ2-1; the D gene is possibly TRBD1 (7 bases). Germline V lookup: CDR1 SGHDN, CDR2 FVKESK. The CDR3 runs 15 residues. V lost 0 bases to trimming and J lost 10 bases, with 16 bases between them. CDR3 nucleotide sequence: TGTGCCAGCAGCCAAGAGGACTTGCAGGGGGGAGAGCAGTTCTTC. This translates into CASSQEDLQGGEQFF.

This rearrangement joins TRBV5-4 to TRBJ2-7; no definite D call. V was clipped by 0 bases and J by 0 bases, with 7 bases between them. Germline V gene data show CDR1 as SGHNT and CDR2 as YYREEE (reference sequence). This CDR3 has 14 amino acids. Here the CDR3 DNA reads TGTGCCAGCAGCTTGGCCCCCTCCTCCTACGAGCAGTACTTC. Its translation is CASSLAPSSYEQYF. Full variable domain (missing parts from reference TRBV5-4 and TRBJ2-7): ETGVTQSPTHLIKTRGQQVTLRCSSQSGHNTVSWYQQALGQGPQFIFQYYREEENGRGNFPPRFSGLQFPNYSSELNVNALELDDSALYLCASSLAPSSYEQYFGPGTRLTVT.

The genes are TRBV27 and TRBJ2-3; TRBD2 agrees at 8 bases. The CDR3 runs to 17 residues. Trimming took 5 bases from V and 6 from J; bases not matched to a gene: 16. Germline-derived CDR1 and CDR2 are MNHEY and SMNVEV (reference sequence). The CDR3 nucleotides are TGTGCCAGCAGTCCCCACCCCCGGAGCGGGAGTGCGGATACGCAGTATTTT. This sequence encodes CASSPHPRSGSADTQYF.

The chain couples TRBV4-2 to TRBJ2-3; 10 bases line up with TRBD2. The CDR3 length is 18 residues. Germline assignment: CDR1 LGHNA and CDR2 YNFKEQ. V lost 0 bases, J lost 3 bases, and 9 bases stayed unmatched. The CDR3 spells CASSQESASGSQTDTQYF. CDR3 bases: TGTGCCAGCAGCCAAGAATCCGCTAGCGGGAGTCAGACAGATACGCAGTATTTT.

The chain employs TRBV27 and TRBJ2-1, with D possibly being TRBD2 (6 bases). V gave up 5 bases and J gave up 3 bases, with 14 bases separating them. The CDR3 is made up of 15 amino acids. Germline lookup yields CDR1 MNHEY and CDR2 SMNVEV (reference sequence). The CDR3 sequence is CASSKPGLVYNEQFF. The CDR3 DNA reads TGTGCCAGCAGTAAACCGGGACTTGTCTACAATGAGCAGTTCTTC.

The chain links TRBV19 to TRBJ1-1; TRBD1 matches at 9 bases. The CDR3 has 15 amino acids. V trimming: 8 bases; J trimming: 0 bases; junction bases outside the gene matches: 7. Per the germline V gene, CDR1 is LNHDA and CDR2 is SQIVND (reference sequence). The CDR3 DNA reads TGTGCCAGTCTATTAGGACAGGGGCTGAACACTGAAGCTTTCTTT. The encoded protein is CASLLGQGLNTEAFF.

In the case of this clone: Other nucleotide sequences from this sample produce the same CDR3. CDR3 nucleotide sequence: TGTGCCAGCAGCTTAGGGGGCTCTGGGGCCAACGTCCTGACTTTC. It encodes CASSLGGSGANVLTF. J is TRBJ2-6 and V is TRBV7-9; no clear D gene. With 1 base removed from V and 0 bases from J, the gap between germline ends came to 4 bases. The CDR3 is 15 residues long. Germline CDR1 SEHNR, CDR2 FQNEAQ (reference sequence).

The J gene is TRBJ1-6, the V gene TRBV2, with D unresolved. There are 11 residues in the CDR3. Germline V gene data show CDR1 as SNHLY and CDR2 as FYNNEI. Trimming cost V 6 bases and J 8 bases, with 5 bases left between them. In DNA form, the CDR3 reads TGTGCCAGCAGGTGGGATTCACCCCTCCACTTT. Its translation is CASRWDSPLHF.

Notes on this clone: This sample includes further DNA sequences coding for the same CDR3. This chain connects TRBV5-4 to TRBJ2-1; D gene uncertain. Germline V gene lookup returns CDR1 SGHNT and CDR2 YYREEE (reference sequence). The CDR3 covers 11 residues. The V and J ends lost 1 base and 7 bases respectively, with 3 bases between them. The CDR3 region is CASSLLNEQFF. The CDR3, as DNA: TGTGCCAGCAGCTTGCTGAATGAGCAGTTCTTC. Supplemented by reference TRBV5-4 and TRBJ2-1, the full variable domain reads ETGVTQSPTHLIKTRGQQVTLRCSSQSGHNTVSWYQQALGQGPQFIFQYYREEENGRGNFPPRFSGLQFPNYSSELNVNALELDDSALYLCASSLLNEQFFGPGTRLTVL.

This chain joins TRBV27 and TRBJ2-1; 13 positions match TRBD2. This CDR3 comprises 16 residues. The germline gives CDR1 MNHEY, CDR2 SMNVEV (reference sequence). V shed 6 bases and J 7 bases; nucleotides not matched to a gene: 9. The CDR3 sequence: CASRDQLAGGPNEQFF. CDR3 bases: TGTGCCAGCAGGGATCAACTAGCGGGAGGGCCGAATGAGCAGTTCTTC.

This chain links TRBV4-1 with TRBJ2-3, with 14 bases that match TRBD2. The CDR3 has 19 residues. Germline V CDR1 and CDR2: MGHRA, YSYEKL. The V gene end was trimmed by 4 bases and the J gene end by 2 bases; junction bases not matched to a gene: 11. The CDR3 region has the DNA TGCGCCAGCAGCCCCTTACCGGGACTAGCGGGAGATTACACAGATACGCAGTATTTT. It yields the protein CASSPLPGLAGDYTDTQYF.

The rearrangement uses TRBV7-2 and TRBJ1-3; TRBD1 might be the D (5 bases). V was clipped by 8 bases and J by 0 bases, with 14 bases between them. CDR1 and CDR2 from the germline V gene are SGHTA and FQGNSA. There are 15 residues in the CDR3. The CDR3: CASDDSKTSGNTIYF. The CDR3 region has the DNA TGTGCCAGCGACGACAGCAAAACCTCTGGAAACACCATATATTTT.